This passage covers 2 T cell receptor beta chains from one sample sequenced in a study of neurological immune-mediated disorders (dated by TCRdb to the late 2010s). Receptor libraries were prepared by 5' RACE. The reads were generated on an Illumina HiSeq 2500. In TCRdb, the public reads were trimmed at Q25 with fastp and aligned with MiXCR, with productive beta chains retained. When rows share a CDR3 protein, they turn into one entry using the most common DNA and genes. Here the sample has approximately 100,000 distinct CDR3 sequences; around 3.5% occur a single time. Together, the top ten hold just under 3% of the sample. Sequenced input: PBMCs. These receptors were collected from a woman in her forties or fifties with multiple sclerosis.

This clonotype showed up many times. The chain is built from TRBV29-1 and TRBJ2-1; D is undetermined. The CDR3 is 12 amino acids. Trimming stripped 5 bases from V and 9 bases from J, with 14 bases between. CDR1 and CDR2 from the germline V gene are SQVTM and ANQGSEA. The CDR3: CSVTPGKGEQFF. DNA of the CDR3: TGCAGCGTTACCCCGGGCAAGGGTGAGCAGTTCTTC.

Ten or more counts support this clonotype. V usage is TRBV20-1 and J usage is TRBJ1-1; 8 bases match TRBD1. There are 15 residues in the CDR3. With V trimmed by 1 base and J by 4 bases, 8 bases remained unmatched. CDR1 is DFQATT and CDR2 is SNEGSKA in the germline V gene (reference sequence). CDR3 bases: TGCAGTGCTAGAGGGATTCCAGGGGGCCGCACTGAAGCTTTCTTT. Its translation is CSARGIPGGRTEAFF.